One and the same sample provided the 30 T cell receptor beta chains below, sequenced in a study of blood T cell repertoires in COVID-19. The protocol was immunoSEQ multiplex PCR, while the TCRdb copy is restricted to in-frame clones and leaves out a portion. The sample holds some 250,000 clones, 82% seen once. Material: peripheral blood. These receptors all come from a woman in her sixties or seventies with active or convalescent COVID-19.

V usage is TRBV6-5 and J usage is TRBJ1-4; D not resolved. V was trimmed by 6 bases and J by 7 bases, leaving 15 bases between them. Germline CDR1 reads MNHEY; CDR2 reads SVGAGI. This CDR3 comprises 14 residues. The CDR3 spells CASRSQPGSEKLFF. DNA for the CDR3: TGTGCCAGCAGGTCACAGCCCGGGAGTGAAAAACTGTTTTTT.

The gene calls are TRBV2 and TRBJ1-2; no definite D call. The germline V gene encodes CDR1 SNHLY and CDR2 FYNNEI. The ends were cut back, 7 bases at V and 2 bases at J, with 11 bases in the middle. This CDR3 comprises 13 residues. Here the CDR3 reads CASKRGINYGYTF. CDR3 bases: TGTGCCAGCAAACGAGGGATAAACTATGGCTACACCTTC.

V and J are TRBV5-1 and TRBJ2-5; TRBD1 agrees at 9 bases. Germline CDR1 and CDR2: SGHRS and YFSETQ. The CDR3 has 15 residues. Trimming took 3 bases from V and 4 from J; bases not matched to a gene: 7. For the CDR3, the DNA is TGCGCCAGCAGCTGGGGACAGGGTAGGAGAGAGACCCAGTACTTC. It yields the protein CASSWGQGRRETQYF.

This clone was counted only a few times. V is TRBV10-1 and J is TRBJ1-1; tentative D call: TRBD1 (6 bases). The CDR3 runs 13 residues. In germline, CDR1 is WNHNN, CDR2 SYGVQD (reference sequence). Trimming removed 3 bases from V and 4 bases from J, with 9 bases in between. The CDR3 coding sequence is TGCGCCAGCAGTGAACAGGGTTCCACTGAAGCTTTCTTT. As protein: CASSEQGSTEAFF.

The V call is TRBV18, the J call TRBJ1-2; 8 bases are shared with TRBD1. The CDR3 loop spans 16 amino acids. V was pared by 3 bases and J by 8 bases, with 14 bases of the junction left unmatched. From germline, CDR1 is KGHSH and CDR2 LQKENI. CDR3 nucleotides: TGTGCCAGCTCACCTGAGACAGGGGCTCAGTATGGAGGCTACACCTTC. It codes for CASSPETGAQYGGYTF.

The chain joins TRBV6-1 to TRBJ1-1; weak D call: TRBD1 (5 bases). Trimming took off 0 bases at V and 5 bases at J, with 16 bases between the two ends. CDR1 is MNHNS, CDR2 SASEGT, per germline. CDR3 size: 16 residues. The CDR3 loop is CASSEALYGEGTEAFF. The DNA of the CDR3 is TGTGCCAGCAGTGAAGCGCTATACGGGGAGGGGACTGAAGCTTTCTTT.

This chain's CDR3 is CASSTQGTAVSNQPQHF. In DNA, the CDR3 is TGTGCCAGTAGTACCCAGGGGACGGCAGTTAGCAATCAGCCCCAGCATTTT. This rearrangement joins TRBV19 to TRBJ1-5, with TRBD1 as a possible D gene (6 bases). The germline V gene encodes CDR1 LNHDA and CDR2 SQIVND (reference sequence). The CDR3 spans 17 residues. The ends were cut back, 4 bases at V and 0 bases at J, with 16 bases in the middle.

The genes are TRBV6-5 and TRBJ1-6, with 10 bases identical to TRBD1. V lost 5 bases and J lost 6; bases outside the gene matches: 4. CDR1 and CDR2 from the germline V gene are MNHEY and SVGAGI. The CDR3 contains 15 residues. This chain's CDR3 is CASSRQGAGNSPLHF. The CDR3 nucleotides read TGTGCCAGCAGTCGACAGGGGGCCGGTAATTCACCCCTCCACTTT.

V is TRBV9 and J is TRBJ2-1; a possible D gene is TRBD2 (7 bases). This CDR3 is built from 15 residues. V lost 2 bases and J 0 bases, leaving 9 bases between the germline ends. Germline V gives CDR1 SGDLS, CDR2 YYNGEE. The CDR3 sequence: CASSVAGASYNEQFF. The CDR3, as DNA: TGTGCCAGCAGCGTTGCGGGGGCCTCCTACAATGAGCAGTTCTTC.

This clone came up a few times. This sequence joins TRBV6-6 and TRBJ1-4, with a tentative D call TRBD1 (5 bases). V shed 5 bases and J shed 7 bases, with 17 bases lying between them. CDR1 is MNHNY and CDR2 is SVGAGI in the germline V gene (reference sequence). The CDR3 has 15 residues. Here the CDR3 DNA reads TGTGCCAGCAGTCAGCCACAGGCTCAGGGTGAAAAACTGTTTTTT. Amino acids: CASSQPQAQGEKLFF.

This clone came up a few times. The chain uses TRBV9 and TRBJ1-1; TRBD1 might be the D (5 bases). The CDR3 loop spans 14 amino acids. Looked up from germline, CDR1 is SGDLS and CDR2 is YYNGEE. Trimming stripped 0 bases from V and 5 bases from J, with 11 bases between. CDR3 nucleotides: TGTGCCAGCAGCGTAGCTGGGGAGGGGACTGAAGCTTTCTTT. Amino acids: CASSVAGEGTEAFF.

The chain is built from TRBV30 and TRBJ2-3, with no clear D. CDR1 and CDR2 (germline): GTSNPN, SVGIG (reference sequence). Trimming removed 1 base at V and 8 bases at J, with 10 bases between. The CDR3 loop spans 12 amino acids. Here the CDR3 reads CAWSDSWATQYF. The DNA of the CDR3 is TGTGCCTGGAGTGATTCCTGGGCTACGCAGTATTTT.

The J gene is TRBJ2-2, the V gene TRBV5-5, with D uncertain. This CDR3 region has 15 residues. Trimming pared 0 bases from V and 1 base from J, leaving 7 bases between. The germline CDR1 and CDR2 sequences are SGHKS and YYEKEE (reference sequence). The CDR3 protein is CASSLDYLNTGELFF. The CDR3 DNA reads as TGTGCCAGCAGCTTGGACTACCTGAACACCGGGGAGCTGTTTTTT.

The chain joins TRBV29-1 to TRBJ1-1, with a weak D call TRBD1 (6 bases). V gave up 8 bases and J gave up 1 base, with 14 bases separating them. Germline V gene lookup returns CDR1 SQVTM and CDR2 ANQGSEA. The CDR3 consists of 13 residues. The CDR3 spells CSSHRATNTEAFF. CDR3 sequence (DNA): TGCAGCTCACACAGGGCAACGAACACTGAAGCTTTCTTT.

The rearrangement uses TRBV2 and TRBJ2-3; 7 bases map to TRBD1. The CDR3 totals 16 residues. Trimming cost V 5 bases and J 4 bases; bases outside gene matches: 12. Germline lookup yields CDR1 SNHLY and CDR2 FYNNEI. The CDR3 DNA follows: TGTGCCAGCAGTATGAGGGGGCCGGGCGTTGCAGATACGCAGTATTTT. This codes for CASSMRGPGVADTQYF.

This clone was detected only once. The rearrangement joins TRBV25-1 to TRBJ1-4, with TRBD1 matching over 9 bases. Germline assignment: CDR1 MGHDK and CDR2 SYGVNS. This CDR3 contains 15 residues. V lost 8 bases and J lost 10; bases outside the gene matches: 14. CDR3 region: CASAPTGQGSGKLFF. In nucleotides, the CDR3 is TGTGCCAGCGCCCCCACCGGACAGGGGTCTGGAAAACTGTTTTTT. Supplemented by reference TRBV25-1 and TRBJ1-4, the full variable domain reads EADIYQTPRYLVIGTGKKITLECSQTMGHDKMYWYQQDPGMELHLIHYSYGVNSTEKGDLSSESTVSRIRTEHFPLTLESARPSHTSQYLCASAPTGQGSGKLFFGSGTQLSVL.

The chain recombines TRBV30 with TRBJ1-2, with D possibly being TRBD1 (6 bases). The CDR3 extends over 14 amino acids. Between the trimmed V and J ends, which lost 0 bases and 1 base, there was a span of 9 bases. Germline assignment: CDR1 GTSNPN and CDR2 SVGIG (reference sequence). This chain's CDR3 is CAWSVRQVNYGYTF. The CDR3 region has the DNA TGTGCCTGGAGTGTACGACAGGTTAACTATGGCTACACCTTC.

This chain uses TRBV7-9 with TRBJ1-2, with D possibly TRBD1 on 6 matching bases. Trimming pared 4 bases from V and 3 bases from J, leaving 12 bases between. Germline V gene lookup returns CDR1 SEHNR and CDR2 FQNEAQ (reference sequence). The CDR3 covers 14 residues. This chain's CDR3 is CASSSGGGDYGYTF. The DNA for the CDR3 is TGTGCCAGCAGCTCGGGAGGGGGGGACTATGGCTACACCTTC.

The chain uses TRBV27 and TRBJ2-2; D call uncertain. Deletions cut 7 bases from V and 1 base from J, with 10 bases between. Germline V gives CDR1 MNHEY, CDR2 SMNVEV (reference sequence). This CDR3 region has 14 residues. The CDR3 loop reads CASTASWNTGELFF. In nucleotides, the CDR3 is TGTGCCAGCACCGCGTCGTGGAACACCGGGGAGCTGTTTTTT.

The J gene is TRBJ2-7, the V gene TRBV5-5; TRBD1 aligns across 10 bases. The CDR3 length is 16 residues. Germline CDR1 SGHKS, CDR2 YYEKEE (reference sequence). The junction had 10 bases not matched to a gene; V was cut back by 3 bases and J by 4 bases. The CDR3 sequence is CASSSAPGQGSYEQYF. CDR3 DNA: TGTGCCAGCAGCTCGGCACCGGGACAGGGGTCGTACGAGCAGTACTTC. The entire variable domain, with the rest obtained from reference TRBV5-5 and TRBJ2-7, is as follows: DAGVTQSPTHLIKTRGQQVTLRCSPISGHKSVSWYQQVLGQGPQFIFQYYEKEERGRGNFPDRFSARQFPNYSSELNVNALLLGDSALYLCASSSAPGQGSYEQYFGPGTRLTVT.

The chain carries TRBV11-2 and TRBJ2-3, with TRBD1 matching 8 bases. Looked up from germline, CDR1 is SGHAT and CDR2 is FQNNGV. Losses at the gene ends were 5 bases for V and 2 bases for J; bases not matched to a gene: 18. This CDR3 is built from 19 residues. CDR3 region: CASSVTTLSGQGYTDTQYF. CDR3 bases: TGTGCCAGCAGCGTAACGACCCTCTCCGGACAGGGTTACACAGATACGCAGTATTTT.

The chain has TRBV11-3 and TRBJ2-3, with 10 positions matching TRBD1. The CDR3 is 15 amino acids. Germline-derived CDR1 and CDR2 are SGHNT and YENEEA. The junction had 4 bases not matched to a gene; V was cut back by 1 base and J by 6 bases. The DNA of the CDR3 is TGTGCCAGCAGCTTAGTGACAGGGGGCATGGATACGCAGTATTTT. Its protein product is CASSLVTGGMDTQYF.

The table lists this clone with a count of one. V usage is TRBV7-2 and J usage is TRBJ2-1; 12 bases match TRBD2. The V segment lost 4 bases and the J segment 2 bases; nucleotides outside the gene matches: 0. Germline assignment: CDR1 SGHTA and CDR2 FQGNSA. There are 15 residues in the CDR3. The CDR3 DNA follows: TGTGCCAGCAGCTCTAGCGGGGGGGCCTACAATGAGCAGTTCTTC. Protein: CASSSSGGAYNEQFF.

The V and J genes are TRBV6-5 and TRBJ1-2, with D perhaps matching TRBD1 (6 bases). Germline assignment: CDR1 MNHEY and CDR2 SVGAGI. The V and J ends lost 7 bases and 4 bases respectively, with 19 bases between them. The CDR3 runs to 15 residues. CDR3 residues: CASTANGGQGYGYTF. CDR3 coding DNA: TGTGCCAGCACCGCTAACGGGGGGCAAGGCTATGGCTACACCTTC.

V gene TRBV5-1 combines with J gene TRBJ1-1; the D gene is possibly TRBD1 (6 bases). The germline V and J ends were trimmed by 4 bases and 7 bases, with 14 bases remaining between them. The germline V gene has CDR1 SGHRS and CDR2 YFSETQ. CDR3 length equals 13 residues. As DNA, the CDR3 is TGCGCCAGCAGCCGACAGGAGATTGGTGAAGCTTTCTTT. Translation gives CASSRQEIGEAFF. Full variable domain (rest looked up from reference TRBV5-1 and TRBJ1-1): KAGVTQTPRYLIKTRGQQVTLSCSPISGHRSVSWYQQTPGQGLQFLFEYFSETQRNKGNFPGRFSGRQFSNSRSEMNVSTLELGDSALYLCASSRQEIGEAFFGQGTRLTVV.

The chain couples TRBV19 to TRBJ1-1, with D perhaps matching TRBD1 (5 bases). CDR1 and CDR2 (germline): LNHDA, SQIVND (reference sequence). This CDR3 has 14 residues. Trimming removed 6 bases from V and 2 bases from J, with 13 bases in between. DNA of the CDR3: TGTGCCAGTAGGAACTGGGGCAGTAACACTGAAGCTTTCTTT. This gives the protein CASRNWGSNTEAFF.

This clone was observed many times. The chain recombines TRBV9 with TRBJ1-5; TRBD1 might be the D (5 bases). This CDR3 has 15 amino acids. Germline values: CDR1 SGDLS, CDR2 YYNGEE. V lost 0 bases to trimming and J lost 3 bases, with 10 bases between them. The CDR3 is CASSVAPGLNQPQHF. In DNA, the CDR3 is TGTGCCAGCAGCGTAGCCCCAGGGCTCAATCAGCCCCAGCATTTT. The entire variable domain, with the rest obtained from reference TRBV9 and TRBJ1-5, is as follows: DSGVTQTPKHLITATGQRVTLRCSPRSGDLSVYWYQQSLDQGLQFLIQYYNGEERAKGNILERFSAQQFPDLHSELNLSSLELGDSALYFCASSVAPGLNQPQHFGDGTRLSIL.

This clone showed up just once. The genes are TRBV27 and TRBJ2-7; 7 bases are a match to TRBD2. Germline V CDR1 and CDR2: MNHEY, SMNVEV (reference sequence). Unmatched junction bases numbered 5, after V lost 4 bases and J lost 2 bases. The CDR3 is 14 residues long. CDR3 nucleotides: TGTGCCAGCAGTTCGGCGGGGGACCCCTACGAGCAGTACTTC. Encoded protein: CASSSAGDPYEQYF.

The rearrangement uses TRBV2 and TRBJ2-3, with D possibly matching TRBD2 (6 bases). Germline V CDR1 and CDR2: SNHLY, FYNNEI. The CDR3 has 15 amino acids. The ends were cut back, 8 bases at V and 0 bases at J, with 15 bases in the middle. This CDR3 reads CASSRAGLSTDTQYF. The CDR3 DNA follows: TGTGCCAGCTCTAGGGCGGGACTTAGCACAGATACGCAGTATTTT. Variable domain in full (rest from reference TRBV2 and TRBJ2-3): EPEVTQTPSHQVTQMGQEVILRCVPISNHLYFYWYRQILGQKVEFLVSFYNNEISEKSEIFDDQFSVERPDGSNFTLKIRSTKLEDSAMYFCASSRAGLSTDTQYFGPGTRLTVL.

The V gene is TRBV5-4, the J gene TRBJ2-7; D gene uncertain. V lost 5 bases and J lost 2, with 14 bases in between. Germline V gives CDR1 SGHNT, CDR2 YYREEE (reference sequence). The length of the CDR3 is 14 residues. CDR3 sequence (DNA): TGTGCCAGCAGGGCCCCACAGTTACCCTACGAGCAGTACTTC. This encodes CASRAPQLPYEQYF.